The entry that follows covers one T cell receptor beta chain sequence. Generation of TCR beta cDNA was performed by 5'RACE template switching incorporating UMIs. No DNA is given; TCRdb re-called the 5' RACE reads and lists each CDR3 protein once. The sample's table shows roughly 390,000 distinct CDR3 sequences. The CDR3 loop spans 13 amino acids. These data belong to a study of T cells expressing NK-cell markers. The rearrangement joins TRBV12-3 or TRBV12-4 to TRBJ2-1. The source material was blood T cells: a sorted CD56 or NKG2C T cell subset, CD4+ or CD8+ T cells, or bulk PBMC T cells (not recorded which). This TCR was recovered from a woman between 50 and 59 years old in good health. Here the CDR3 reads CASSWALSNEQFF.